Presented here are 28 T cell receptor beta chains from one specimen sequenced in a study of glioma-infiltrating T cells after dendritic cell vaccination (TCRdb year 2016). The library was obtained by the immunoSEQ multiplex PCR assay. The table comes from immuneACCESS by way of TCRdb, which keeps in-frame sequences with V and J called. Part of the clones is missing from these tables; in studies checked, under half for an unresolved V gene and the rest for unknown reasons. This sample is represented by fewer than 45,000 clones; 70% to 85% of them were singletons. The ten largest make up less than 8.5% of the sample. The starting material was blood, obtained before dendritic cell vaccination. These receptor sequences come from a human donor with glioblastoma.

Only a few counts were recorded for this clone. The chain has TRBV4-3 and TRBJ2-3; D gene uncertain. Trimming took 2 bases from V and 3 from J, leaving 9 bases between them. The germline gives CDR1 LGHNA, CDR2 YSLEER. The CDR3 contains 14 residues. CDR3 coding DNA: TGCGCCAGCAGCCAACTTACAGAGACAGATACGCAGTATTTT. Translating it yields CASSQLTETDTQYF.

CDR3 DNA sequence: TGTGCCAGCAGCCCATTAGCGGGGGGGGGCACAGATACGCAGTATTTT. This encodes CASSPLAGGGTDTQYF. This chain uses TRBV7-2 with TRBJ2-3, with 11 bases identical to TRBD2. V was pared by 5 bases and J by 1 base, with 5 bases of the junction left unmatched. The CDR3 length is 16 residues. Germline-derived CDR1 and CDR2 are SGHTA and FQGNSA.

The V and J genes are TRBV29-1 and TRBJ2-2; D unclear. The V gene lost 3 bases and the J gene lost 4 bases, with 12 bases spanning the gap. Germline values: CDR1 SQVTM, CDR2 ANQGSEA. The CDR3 contains 14 residues. The CDR3 DNA follows: TGCAGCGTTGATATCGGCCGGAGCACCGGGGAGCTGTTTTTT. Its protein is CSVDIGRSTGELFF.

This clone is medium-sized within its sample. Other nucleotide sequences from this sample produce the same CDR3. The chain's CDR3 is CASSRGGGSNQPQHF. The CDR3 DNA follows: TGTGCCAGCAGCCGAGGGGGAGGGAGCAATCAGCCCCAGCATTTT. V is TRBV9 and J is TRBJ1-5; possibly TRBD1 for D (6 bases). Germline values: CDR1 SGDLS, CDR2 YYNGEE. V was cut by 4 bases and J by 1 base, with 12 bases left in between. The CDR3 covers 15 residues.

The V and J genes are TRBV5-1 and TRBJ2-7; TRBD1 matches at 7 bases. There are 16 residues in the CDR3. J was trimmed by 2 bases and V by 4 bases; bases with no gene match: 12. The V gene's germline CDR1 is SGHRS and CDR2 YFSETQ. The CDR3 spells CASSPFGTDSTYEQYF. DNA of the CDR3: TGCGCCAGCAGCCCTTTTGGGACAGATTCAACCTACGAGCAGTACTTC. The full variable domain, in which reference TRBV5-1 and TRBJ2-7 provide the parts outside the CDR3, is KAGVTQTPRYLIKTRGQQVTLSCSPISGHRSVSWYQQTPGQGLQFLFEYFSETQRNKGNFPGRFSGRQFSNSRSEMNVSTLELGDSALYLCASSPFGTDSTYEQYFGPGTRLTVT.

This clone was seen a handful of times. Germline is not matched at one junction end, which may reflect a read error. The same CDR3 also results from other DNA sequences found in this sample. The chain links TRBV4-3 to TRBJ1-6; perhaps TRBD1 as D (5 bases). CDR1 and CDR2 (germline): LGHNA, YSLEER. The CDR3 is made up of 16 amino acids. CDR3 DNA: TGCGCCAGCAGCCAAGGAGGAGGGGCCCTTAATTCCCCCCTCCACTTT. This codes for CASSQGGGALNSPLHF.

The chain combines TRBV27 with TRBJ1-2; D uncertain. The germline V gene has CDR1 MNHEY and CDR2 SMNVEV (reference sequence). V was clipped by 5 bases and J by 3 bases, with 10 bases between them. The CDR3 loop spans 13 amino acids. CDR3 residues: CASSTRLHYGYTF. The CDR3 coding sequence is TGTGCCAGCAGTACGCGGCTCCACTATGGCTACACCTTC.

The chain is built from TRBV7-9 and TRBJ2-5; tentative D call: TRBD1 (6 bases). V lost 7 bases and J 5 bases, leaving 20 bases between the germline ends. The CDR3 loop spans 15 amino acids. Germline V lookup: CDR1 SEHNR, CDR2 FQNEAQ (reference sequence). CDR3 loop: CASNQGSLADETQYF. CDR3 nucleotides: TGTGCCAGCAACCAGGGGTCCCTAGCTGACGAGACCCAGTACTTC.

In regard to this clone: Different DNA sequences within this sample yield the same CDR3. The V call is TRBV9, the J call TRBJ2-3; D is possibly TRBD1 (6 bases). Trimming pared 0 bases from V and 0 bases from J, leaving 8 bases between. The CDR3 consists of 15 residues. The germline gives CDR1 SGDLS, CDR2 YYNGEE. Here the CDR3 reads CASSVGGQSTDTQYF. The DNA for the CDR3 is TGTGCCAGCAGCGTAGGAGGACAGAGCACAGATACGCAGTATTTT.

In this sample, this clone turned up a few times. The V call is TRBV5-1, the J call TRBJ1-2, with TRBD1 identical over 7 bases. Trimming removed 4 bases from V and 10 bases from J; junction bases left unmatched: 13. The CDR3 consists of 14 residues. Per germline, CDR1 SGHRS and CDR2 YFSETQ. DNA for the CDR3: TGCGCCAGCAGCCAGTCAAGGGGGCTCTGCGACTACACCTTC. It specifies CASSQSRGLCDYTF.

The chain links TRBV6-5 to TRBJ1-1, with TRBD1 identical over 8 bases. V lost 4 bases to trimming and J lost 3 bases; unmatched junction nucleotides: 10. This CDR3 has 16 residues. Germline CDR1 is MNHEY and CDR2 is SVGAGI. The CDR3 reads CASSLALTGVDTEAFF. The CDR3 DNA follows: TGTGCCAGCAGTTTAGCTTTGACAGGGGTCGACACTGAAGCTTTCTTT.

The chain employs TRBV7-6 and TRBJ2-1; TRBD2 agrees at 8 bases. The CDR3 runs to 15 residues. V shed 5 bases and J 3 bases; nucleotides not matched to a gene: 6. Per germline, CDR1 SGHVS and CDR2 FNYEAQ. In DNA, the CDR3 is TGTGCCAGCAGCCCATTAGCGGGGCGCTACAATGAGCAGTTCTTC. This encodes CASSPLAGRYNEQFF.

The chain uses TRBV6-6 and TRBJ1-2; 10 bases are a match to TRBD1. This CDR3 has 15 amino acids. In germline, CDR1 is MNHNY, CDR2 SVGAGI (reference sequence). Trimming cost V 5 bases and J 8 bases; bases outside gene matches: 11. In DNA form, the CDR3 reads TGTGCCAGCAGTGGAACGACAGGGGGCGATTTCGGCTACACCTTC. It is translated as CASSGTTGGDFGYTF.

The rearrangement links TRBV18 to TRBJ1-3; 7 bases map to TRBD1. Germline lookup yields CDR1 KGHSH and CDR2 LQKENI. V shed 3 bases and J 0 bases; nucleotides not matched to a gene: 2. This CDR3 region has 15 residues. CDR3: CASSPGQHSGNTIYF. CDR3 in DNA: TGTGCCAGCTCACCGGGACAGCACTCTGGAAACACCATATATTTT.

This chain links TRBV29-1 with TRBJ2-5; TRBD2 agrees at 7 bases. The CDR3 totals 13 residues. Germline CDR1 is SQVTM and CDR2 is ANQGSEA. The junction had 3 bases not matched to a gene; V was cut back by 3 bases and J by 2 bases. CDR3 sequence (DNA): TGCAGCGTTGATGTTAGCGGGCAAGAGACCCAGTACTTC. Amino acids: CSVDVSGQETQYF.

This clone has a single count. The V call is TRBV7-9, the J call TRBJ2-1; maybe TRBD1 (6 bases). The germline V gene encodes CDR1 SEHNR and CDR2 FQNEAQ (reference sequence). Between the trimmed V and J ends, which lost 1 base and 3 bases, there was a span of 7 bases. This CDR3 has 14 residues. The CDR3 region has the DNA TGTGCCAGCAGCTTAGTAGGGGGCTACAATGAGCAGTTCTTC. It translates to CASSLVGGYNEQFF.

The table lists this clone with a few counts. An end of the junction differs from the germline gene, which may be a read error. Other DNA sequences in this specimen translate into the identical CDR3. The chain couples TRBV30 to TRBJ1-6; 8 bases agree with TRBD1. This CDR3 is 14 amino acids long. Germline-derived CDR1 and CDR2 are GTSNPN and SVGIG (reference sequence). The CDR3: CAWSGGQDNSPLHF. The CDR3 DNA sequence: TGTGCCTGGAGTGGGGGACAGGATAATTCCCCCCTCCACTTT.

This clone turned up a few times. The chain carries TRBV6-4 and TRBJ1-6; weak D call: TRBD1 (5 bases). Germline loops: CDR1 MRHNA, CDR2 SNTAGT. This CDR3 spans 13 amino acids. The V and J ends lost 3 bases and 10 bases respectively, with 10 bases between them. The CDR3: CASSEGVGSPLHF. The CDR3 region has the DNA TGTGCCAGCAGTGAAGGGGTAGGCTCACCCCTCCACTTT.

This clone showed up just once. The CDR3 reads CASSFSGYPYEQYF. CDR3 DNA sequence: TGTGCCAGCAGCTTTTCGGGATATCCCTACGAGCAGTACTTC. The genes are TRBV5-5 and TRBJ2-7, with D possibly being TRBD2 (5 bases). CDR1 and CDR2 from the germline V gene are SGHKS and YYEKEE (reference sequence). The CDR3 length is 14 residues. The V and J ends lost 2 bases and 2 bases respectively, with 11 bases between them.

The rearrangement links TRBV27 to TRBJ2-3; 7 nucleotides align to TRBD1. The CDR3 extends over 13 amino acids. The germline gives CDR1 MNHEY, CDR2 SMNVEV (reference sequence). V trimming: 5 bases; J trimming: 7 bases; junction bases outside the gene matches: 6. CDR3 sequence reads: CASSPDRANTQYF. In nucleotides, the CDR3 is TGTGCCAGCAGTCCCGACAGGGCGAATACGCAGTATTTT.

The chain combines TRBV2 with TRBJ2-7, with 7 bases that match TRBD1. The trim removed 5 bases at V and 2 bases at J, leaving 6 bases unmatched. The CDR3 sequence is 14 residues long. Germline V gives CDR1 SNHLY, CDR2 FYNNEI. CDR3 nucleotides: TGTGCCAGCAGTACTGACAGGGCAGCCTACGAGCAGTACTTC. This translates into CASSTDRAAYEQYF. Full variable domain (outside the CDR3, taken from reference TRBV2 and TRBJ2-7): EPEVTQTPSHQVTQMGQEVILRCVPISNHLYFYWYRQILGQKVEFLVSFYNNEISEKSEIFDDQFSVERPDGSNFTLKIRSTKLEDSAMYFCASSTDRAAYEQYFGPGTRLTVT.

This clone was seen a handful of times. The CDR3 DNA follows: TGTGCCAGCAGCTTGGACAGGGGGCTGCTTGGGGTCTACGAGCAGTACTTC. Its protein is CASSLDRGLLGVYEQYF. V usage is TRBV11-2 and J usage is TRBJ2-7; 11 bases map to TRBD1. This CDR3 has 17 amino acids. J lost 3 bases, V lost 3 bases, and 10 bases had no gene match. Germline V CDR1 and CDR2: SGHAT, FQNNGV.

This rearrangement joins TRBV7-8 to TRBJ2-3, with TRBD2 identical over 7 bases. Germline V lookup: CDR1 SGHVS, CDR2 FQNEAQ. The CDR3 runs to 17 residues. The junction had 15 bases not matched to a gene; V was cut back by 5 bases and J by 4 bases. The CDR3 loop reads CASSPKLPGGDSDTQYF. CDR3 sequence (DNA): TGTGCCAGCAGCCCCAAACTCCCGGGGGGTGACTCAGATACGCAGTATTTT.

This sequence joins TRBV30 and TRBJ2-1; TRBD1 might be the D (5 bases). Germline values: CDR1 GTSNPN, CDR2 SVGIG (reference sequence). The CDR3 extends over 12 amino acids. Deletions cut 6 bases from V and 9 bases from J, with 15 bases between. CDR3 amino acids: CACHHRLLEQFF. As DNA, the CDR3 is TGTGCCTGCCACCACAGGCTACTTGAGCAGTTCTTC.

V and J are TRBV9 and TRBJ2-5; unclear D gene. The CDR3 has 13 amino acids. V was cut by 3 bases and J by 4 bases, with 10 bases left in between. Germline loops: CDR1 SGDLS, CDR2 YYNGEE. The CDR3 DNA sequence: TGTGCCAGCAGCGCGGGTGGCTTAGAGACCCAGTACTTC. Translation gives CASSAGGLETQYF.

The chain uses TRBV5-4 and TRBJ1-2; 10 bases map to TRBD1. J gave up 5 bases and V 2 bases, and 9 bases lay outside the gene matches. Germline V lookup: CDR1 SGHNT, CDR2 YYREEE (reference sequence). CDR3 size: 16 residues. CDR3 protein: CASSLGQGVSLYGYTF. DNA for the CDR3: TGTGCCAGCAGCTTAGGACAGGGGGTATCCTTATATGGCTACACCTTC.

The chain employs TRBV9 and TRBJ2-7; 7 bases line up with TRBD1. V shed 3 bases and J 4 bases; nucleotides not matched to a gene: 7. CDR1 is SGDLS, CDR2 YYNGEE, per germline. CDR3 size: 14 residues. In nucleotides, the CDR3 is TGTGCCAGCAGCGGAGGGGGCGTAGGGTACGAGCAGTACTTC. The encoded protein is CASSGGGVGYEQYF.

V usage is TRBV9 and J usage is TRBJ2-5; a possible D gene is TRBD1 (6 bases). Judging by the DNA end, TRBJ2-7 fits better; the J call may be wrong. This CDR3 region has 16 residues. CDR1 and CDR2 from the germline V gene are SGDLS and YYNGEE. The CDR3 here is CASSVEAGVVPYEQYF. DNA of the CDR3: TGTGCCAGCAGCGTAGAGGCAGGGGTGGTCCCCTACGAGCAGTACTTC.